This passage covers 17 T cell receptor beta chains from one sample sequenced in a study of shared clonotypes between healthy human individuals. Method: immunoSEQ multiplex PCR; TCRdb's copy keeps in-frame clones and lacks some. Of more than 2 million clones listed, roughly 95% were seen once; the top ten hold 0.1% to 0.15%. Sample: naive CD4+ T cells sorted from blood. Subset given: CD45RA+ positively selected. The receptor set was obtained from a man younger than 35 in good health.

The V call is TRBV19, the J call TRBJ1-6, with D possibly matching TRBD1 (6 bases). The CDR3 is made up of 12 amino acids. Per germline, CDR1 LNHDA and CDR2 SQIVND (reference sequence). Trimming left V 8 bases short and J 10 bases short, with 12 bases between. In nucleotides, the CDR3 is TGTGCCAGTCATTCCGGGGGCTCACCCCTCCACTTT. Translation gives CASHSGGSPLHF.

The chain is built from TRBV5-1 and TRBJ2-3; D call uncertain. CDR3 length: 12 residues. Trimming took off 4 bases at V and 6 bases at J, with 9 bases between the two ends. Germline CDR1 reads SGHRS; CDR2 reads YFSETQ. The CDR3 DNA follows: TGCGCCAGCAGCCTACGGTTTGATACGCAGTATTTT. Translated: CASSLRFDTQYF.

This clone was detected ten times or more. The rearrangement links TRBV5-4 to TRBJ2-7; 8 bases match TRBD1. Trimming removed 4 bases from V and 1 base from J; junction bases left unmatched: 10. The CDR3 totals 16 residues. Germline values: CDR1 SGHNT, CDR2 YYREEE (reference sequence). CDR3 loop: CASSRLAGTGSYEQYF. DNA of the CDR3: TGTGCCAGCAGCCGGCTCGCCGGGACAGGATCCTACGAGCAGTACTTC.

This sequence joins TRBV5-6 and TRBJ2-5, with D unclear. There are 13 residues in the CDR3. CDR1 is SGHDT and CDR2 is YYEEEE in the germline V gene. Trimming pared 2 bases from V and 0 bases from J, leaving 5 bases between. The CDR3 here is CASSLLYQETQYF. The CDR3 DNA is TGTGCCAGCAGCTTATTGTACCAAGAGACCCAGTACTTC.

The chain carries TRBV6-5 and TRBJ1-6; D gene uncertain. Germline V gene sequence: CDR1 MNHEY, CDR2 SVGAGI. The CDR3 is made up of 14 amino acids. V shed 7 bases and J shed 13 bases, with 20 bases lying between them. CDR3 nucleotide sequence: TGTGCCAGCACCTACGGGTTCCTCGGTGCGCCCCTCCACTTT. It yields the protein CASTYGFLGAPLHF.

This chain joins TRBV5-1 and TRBJ1-4; 8 nucleotides match TRBD1. There are 15 residues in the CDR3. J gave up 0 bases and V 7 bases, and 5 bases lay outside the gene matches. CDR1 is SGHRS, CDR2 YFSETQ, per germline. The CDR3 is CASGQGASTNEKLFF. CDR3 DNA: TGCGCCAGCGGGCAGGGGGCTTCAACTAATGAAAAACTGTTTTTT.

This chain links TRBV18 with TRBJ2-6; D is perhaps TRBD1 (6 bases). V shed 3 bases and J shed 1 base, with 10 bases lying between them. The V gene's germline CDR1 is KGHSH and CDR2 LQKENI. The CDR3 loop spans 16 amino acids. CDR3 sequence reads: CASSPGQFSGANVLTF. Here the CDR3 DNA reads TGTGCCAGCTCACCGGGACAATTTTCTGGGGCCAACGTCCTGACTTTC.

This chain uses TRBV14 with TRBJ2-1, with 12 bases fitting TRBD2. Germline lookup yields CDR1 SGHDN and CDR2 FVKESK. CDR3 length: 13 amino acids. J lost 15 bases, V lost 2 bases, and 5 bases had no gene match. The CDR3: CASSQTSGRLPFF. The CDR3 nucleotides are TGTGCCAGCAGCCAAACTAGCGGGAGGTTGCCGTTCTTC.

The chain uses TRBV27 and TRBJ1-2; 9 bases align to TRBD1. Germline assignment: CDR1 MNHEY and CDR2 SMNVEV (reference sequence). Trimming removed 4 bases from V and 3 bases from J; junction bases left unmatched: 6. The CDR3 runs 15 residues. CDR3 sequence reads: CASSSGQGWHYGYTF. CDR3 coding DNA: TGTGCCAGCAGTTCAGGACAGGGGTGGCACTATGGCTACACCTTC.

The rearrangement uses TRBV5-1 and TRBJ1-3, with D maybe TRBD1 (6 bases). Deletions cut 2 bases from V and 4 bases from J, with 13 bases between. The CDR3 consists of 15 residues. CDR1 and CDR2 from the germline V gene are SGHRS and YFSETQ. CDR3 nucleotides: TGCGCCAGCAGCTTCGAGGGGGGCACCGGAAACACCATATATTTT. This sequence encodes CASSFEGGTGNTIYF.

The rearrangement uses TRBV27 and TRBJ2-2; D tentatively reads TRBD1 or TRBD2 (6 bases each). Germline V CDR1 and CDR2: MNHEY, SMNVEV (reference sequence). V was cut by 5 bases and J by 0 bases, with 13 bases left in between. The CDR3 is 16 residues long. CDR3 DNA: TGTGCCAGCAGTGATAGGGGGAGGACGAACACCGGGGAGCTGTTTTTT. Translating gives CASSDRGRTNTGELFF.

V is TRBV30 and J is TRBJ2-7, with 8 bases fitting TRBD2. CDR1 and CDR2 (germline): GTSNPN, SVGIG (reference sequence). The CDR3 has 14 amino acids. Trimming at V came to 3 bases and at J to 2 bases, leaving 6 bases not matched to a gene. Written as DNA, the CDR3 is TGTGCCTGGAGGAAGCGGGAGCGAACCTACGAGCAGTACTTC. Its protein is CAWRKRERTYEQYF.

The V and J genes are TRBV15 and TRBJ2-1; no firm D call. Germline CDR1 reads LNHNV; CDR2 reads YYDKDF (reference sequence). This CDR3 comprises 17 residues. Deletions cut 0 bases from V and 0 bases from J, with 12 bases between. The CDR3 loop reads CATSRELPRSSYNEQFF. CDR3 bases: TGTGCCACCAGCAGAGAACTGCCTAGGAGCTCCTACAATGAGCAGTTCTTC.

This chain uses TRBV9 with TRBJ2-7; 10 bases line up with TRBD1. The CDR3 covers 16 residues. The V gene's germline CDR1 is SGDLS and CDR2 YYNGEE. Losses at the gene ends were 0 bases for V and 5 bases for J; bases not matched to a gene: 8. DNA for the CDR3: TGTGCCAGCAGCGTAGGGGTAGGGACAGGGGTTCACGAGCAGTACTTC. It codes for CASSVGVGTGVHEQYF.

The chain carries TRBV11-1 and TRBJ1-6, with D possibly TRBD1 on 5 matching bases. The germline V and J ends were trimmed by 4 bases and 11 bases, with 21 bases remaining between them. Per germline, CDR1 SGHAT and CDR2 FQDESV (reference sequence). The CDR3 has 16 residues. CDR3 in DNA: TGTGCCAGCAGCTCGGAGTGGCGACTGGGGGGGACACCCCTCCACTTT. Protein sequence: CASSSEWRLGGTPLHF.

This clone has a single count. The chain carries TRBV2 and TRBJ1-4; D ambiguous. This CDR3 comprises 18 residues. Deletions cut 1 base from V and 5 bases from J, with 20 bases between. Germline CDR1 reads SNHLY; CDR2 reads FYNNEI. The CDR3: CASSEGPTAVSYNEKLFF. In DNA form, the CDR3 reads TGTGCCAGCAGTGAAGGGCCCACGGCGGTGTCCTACAATGAAAAACTGTTTTTT.

This chain joins TRBV14 and TRBJ1-4; the D is unclear. Looked up from germline, CDR1 is SGHDN and CDR2 is FVKESK. The CDR3 runs 11 residues. With 1 base removed from V and 8 bases from J, the gap between germline ends came to 2 bases. The CDR3 is CASSQAEKLFF. CDR3 nucleotide sequence: TGTGCCAGCAGCCAAGCCGAAAAACTGTTTTTT.